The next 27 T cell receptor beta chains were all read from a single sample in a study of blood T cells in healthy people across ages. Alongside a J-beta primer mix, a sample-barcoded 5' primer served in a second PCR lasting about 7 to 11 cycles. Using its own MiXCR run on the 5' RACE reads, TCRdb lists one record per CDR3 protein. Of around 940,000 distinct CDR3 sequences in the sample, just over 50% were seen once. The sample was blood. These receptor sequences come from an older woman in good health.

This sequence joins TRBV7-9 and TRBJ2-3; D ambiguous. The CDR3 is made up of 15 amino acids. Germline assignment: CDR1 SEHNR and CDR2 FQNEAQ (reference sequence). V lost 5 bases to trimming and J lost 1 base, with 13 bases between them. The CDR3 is CASSQRAGRTDTQYF. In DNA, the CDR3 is TGTGCCAGCAGCCAAAGGGCAGGCCGCACAGATACGCAGTATTTT.

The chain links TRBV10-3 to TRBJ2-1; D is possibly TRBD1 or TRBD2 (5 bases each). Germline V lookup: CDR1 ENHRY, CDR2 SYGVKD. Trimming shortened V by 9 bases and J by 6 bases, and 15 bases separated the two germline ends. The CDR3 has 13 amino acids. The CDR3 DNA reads TGTGCCATTGCCGGGACGATCACCAATGAGCAGTTCTTC. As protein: CAIAGTITNEQFF.

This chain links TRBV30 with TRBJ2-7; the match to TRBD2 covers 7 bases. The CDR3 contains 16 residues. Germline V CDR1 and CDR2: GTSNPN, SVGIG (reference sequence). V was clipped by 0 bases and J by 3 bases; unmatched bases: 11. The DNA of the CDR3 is TGTGCCTGGAGTGTACCGGGGGGAGGGGCCCTCTACGAGCAGTACTTC. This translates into CAWSVPGGGALYEQYF.

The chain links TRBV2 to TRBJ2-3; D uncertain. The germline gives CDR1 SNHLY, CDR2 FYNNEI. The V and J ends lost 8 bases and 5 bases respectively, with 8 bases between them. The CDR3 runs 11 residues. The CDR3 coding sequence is TGTGCCAGCGCTTTTTTAGATACGCAGTATTTT. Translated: CASAFLDTQYF. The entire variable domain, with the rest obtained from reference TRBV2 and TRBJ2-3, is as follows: EPEVTQTPSHQVTQMGQEVILRCVPISNHLYFYWYRQILGQKVEFLVSFYNNEISEKSEIFDDQFSVERPDGSNFTLKIRSTKLEDSAMYFCASAFLDTQYFGPGTRLTVL.

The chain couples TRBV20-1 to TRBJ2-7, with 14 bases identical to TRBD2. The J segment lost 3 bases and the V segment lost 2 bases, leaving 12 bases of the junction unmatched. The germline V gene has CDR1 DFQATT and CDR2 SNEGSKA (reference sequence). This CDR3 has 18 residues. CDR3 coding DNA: TGCAGTGCTAGACCCGGGACTAGCGGGAGCCTAGTCCTCTACGAGCAGTACTTC. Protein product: CSARPGTSGSLVLYEQYF.

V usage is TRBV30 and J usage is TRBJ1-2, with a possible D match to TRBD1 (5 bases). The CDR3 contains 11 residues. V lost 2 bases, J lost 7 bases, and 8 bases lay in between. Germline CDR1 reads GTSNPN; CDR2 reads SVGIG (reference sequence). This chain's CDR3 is CAWSQGTGYTF. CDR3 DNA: TGTGCCTGGAGTCAAGGGACTGGCTACACCTTC. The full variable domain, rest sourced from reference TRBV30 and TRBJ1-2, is SQTIHQWPATLVQPVGSPLSLECTVEGTSNPNLYWYRQAAGRGLQLLFYSVGIGQISSEVPQNLSASRPQDRQFILSSKKLLLSDSGFYLCAWSQGTGYTFGSGTRLTVV.

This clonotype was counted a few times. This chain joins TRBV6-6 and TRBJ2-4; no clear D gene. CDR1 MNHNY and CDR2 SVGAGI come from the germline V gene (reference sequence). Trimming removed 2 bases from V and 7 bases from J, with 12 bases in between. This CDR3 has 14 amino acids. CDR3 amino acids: CASSYDRISNIQYF. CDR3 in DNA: TGTGCCAGCAGTTACGATAGGATCTCTAACATTCAGTACTTC.

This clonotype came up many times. The CDR3: CASSAKWGGYTF. The CDR3 bases are TGTGCCAGCAGTGCCAAGTGGGGTGGCTACACCTTC. The rearrangement joins TRBV28 to TRBJ1-2; D is uncertain. The CDR3 has 12 amino acids. Looked up from germline, CDR1 is MDHEN and CDR2 is SYDVKM. V lost 5 bases, J lost 7 bases, and 11 bases lay in between.

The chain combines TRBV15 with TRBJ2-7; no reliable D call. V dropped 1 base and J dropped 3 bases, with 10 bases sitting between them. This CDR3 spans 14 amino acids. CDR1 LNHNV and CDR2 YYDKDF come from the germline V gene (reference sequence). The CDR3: CATSRVWPRYEQYF. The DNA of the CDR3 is TGTGCCACCAGCAGAGTATGGCCTCGCTACGAGCAGTACTTC. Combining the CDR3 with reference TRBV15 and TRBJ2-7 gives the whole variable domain DAMVIQNPRYQVTQFGKPVTLSCSQTLNHNVMYWYQQKSSQAPKLLFHYYDKDFNNEADTPDNFQSRRPNTSFCFLDIRSPGLGDTAMYLCATSRVWPRYEQYFGPGTRLTVT.

The CDR3 nucleotides read TGTGCCAGCGGCACCCGTGAGAATTCACCCCTCCACTTT. This encodes CASGTRENSPLHF. The V and J genes are TRBV7-3 and TRBJ1-6, with D uncertain. The length of the CDR3 is 13 residues. V lost 8 bases, J lost 7 bases, and 12 bases lay in between. The germline V gene encodes CDR1 SGHTA and CDR2 FQGTGA.

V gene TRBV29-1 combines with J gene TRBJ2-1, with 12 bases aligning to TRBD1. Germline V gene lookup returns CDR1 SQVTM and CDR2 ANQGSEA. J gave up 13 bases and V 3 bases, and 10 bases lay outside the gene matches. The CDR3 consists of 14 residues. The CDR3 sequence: CSVDGTGGLETQFF. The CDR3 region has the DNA TGCAGCGTTGATGGGACAGGGGGCTTGGAGACCCAGTTCTTC.

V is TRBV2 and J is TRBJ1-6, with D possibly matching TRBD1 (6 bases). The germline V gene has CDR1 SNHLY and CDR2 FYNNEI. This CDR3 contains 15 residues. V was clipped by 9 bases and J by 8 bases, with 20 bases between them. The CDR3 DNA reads TGTGCCAGTGACCCCGCAGGGGTCGGGGATTCACCCCTCCACTTT. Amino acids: CASDPAGVGDSPLHF.

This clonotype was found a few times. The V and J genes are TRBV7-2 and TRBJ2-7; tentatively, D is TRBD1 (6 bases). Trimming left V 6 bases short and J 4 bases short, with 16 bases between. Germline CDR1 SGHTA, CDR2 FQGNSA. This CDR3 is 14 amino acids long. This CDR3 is CASSAVWGLYEQYF. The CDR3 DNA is TGTGCCAGCAGTGCAGTCTGGGGGCTGTACGAGCAGTACTTC.

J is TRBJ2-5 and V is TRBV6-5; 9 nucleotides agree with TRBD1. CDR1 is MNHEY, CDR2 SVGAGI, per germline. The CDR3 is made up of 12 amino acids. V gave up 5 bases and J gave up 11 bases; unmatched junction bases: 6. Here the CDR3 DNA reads TGTGCCAGCAGTCAGGACAGGGGTCGGCAGTACTTC. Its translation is CASSQDRGRQYF.

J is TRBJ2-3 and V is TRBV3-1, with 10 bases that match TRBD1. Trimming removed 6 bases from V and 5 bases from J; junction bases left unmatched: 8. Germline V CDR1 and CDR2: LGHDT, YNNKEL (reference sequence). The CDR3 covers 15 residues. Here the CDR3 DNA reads TGTGCCAGCAGTCCTGACAGGGGGCAGGTAGATACGCAGTATTTT. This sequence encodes CASSPDRGQVDTQYF.

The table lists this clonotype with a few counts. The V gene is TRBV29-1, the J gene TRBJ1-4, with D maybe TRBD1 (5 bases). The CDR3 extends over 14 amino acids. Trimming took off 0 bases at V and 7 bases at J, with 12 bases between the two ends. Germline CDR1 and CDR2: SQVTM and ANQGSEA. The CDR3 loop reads CSVEDPRESEKLFF. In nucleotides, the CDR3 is TGCAGCGTTGAAGATCCCAGGGAAAGTGAAAAACTGTTTTTT.

This CDR3 reads CASSLSFGTSGRRATDTQYF. DNA of the CDR3: TGTGCCAGCAGTTTATCGTTCGGGACTAGCGGGCGTAGGGCCACAGATACGCAGTATTTT. V and J are TRBV27 and TRBJ2-3; 12 bases fit TRBD2. CDR1 and CDR2 (germline): MNHEY, SMNVEV (reference sequence). The CDR3 consists of 20 residues. V was pared by 0 bases and J by 2 bases, with 12 bases of the junction left unmatched.

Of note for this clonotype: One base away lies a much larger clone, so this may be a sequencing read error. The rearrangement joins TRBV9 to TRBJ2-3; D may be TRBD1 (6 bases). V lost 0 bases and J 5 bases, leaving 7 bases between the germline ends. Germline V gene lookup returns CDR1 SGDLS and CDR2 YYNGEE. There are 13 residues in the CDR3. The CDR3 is CASSVEGGDTQYF. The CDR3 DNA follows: TGTGCCAGCAGCGTAGAAGGGGGAGATACGCAGTATTTT.

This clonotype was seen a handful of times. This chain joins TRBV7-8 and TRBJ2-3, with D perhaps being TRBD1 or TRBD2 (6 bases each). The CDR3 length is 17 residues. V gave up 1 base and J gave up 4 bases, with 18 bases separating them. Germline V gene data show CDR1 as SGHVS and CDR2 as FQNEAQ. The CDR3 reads CASSLDRSGARADTQYF. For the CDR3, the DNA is TGTGCCAGCAGCTTAGACCGTTCGGGGGCGCGCGCAGATACGCAGTATTTT.

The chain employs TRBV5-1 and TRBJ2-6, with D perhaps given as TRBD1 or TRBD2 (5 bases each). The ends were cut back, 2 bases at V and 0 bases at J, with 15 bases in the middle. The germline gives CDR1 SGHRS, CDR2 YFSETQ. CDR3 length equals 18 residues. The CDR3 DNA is TGCGCCAGCAGCTTTAGTAGGGACCTGAACTCTGGGGCCAACGTCCTGACTTTC. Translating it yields CASSFSRDLNSGANVLTF. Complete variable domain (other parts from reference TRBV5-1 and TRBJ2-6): KAGVTQTPRYLIKTRGQQVTLSCSPISGHRSVSWYQQTPGQGLQFLFEYFSETQRNKGNFPGRFSGRQFSNSRSEMNVSTLELGDSALYLCASSFSRDLNSGANVLTFGAGSRLTVL.

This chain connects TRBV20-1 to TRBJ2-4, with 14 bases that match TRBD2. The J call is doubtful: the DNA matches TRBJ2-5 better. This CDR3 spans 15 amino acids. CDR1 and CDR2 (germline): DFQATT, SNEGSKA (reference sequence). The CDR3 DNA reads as TGCAGTGCCGGAGGACTAGCGGGAGGATGGGAGACCCAGTACTTC. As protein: CSAGGLAGGWETQYF.

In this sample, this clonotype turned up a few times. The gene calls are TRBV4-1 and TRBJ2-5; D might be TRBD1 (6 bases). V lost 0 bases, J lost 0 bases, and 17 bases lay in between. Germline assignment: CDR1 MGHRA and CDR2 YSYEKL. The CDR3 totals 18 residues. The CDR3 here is CASSQDPLGGVHQETQYF. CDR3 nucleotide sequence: TGCGCCAGCAGCCAAGATCCCCTAGGGGGTGTGCACCAAGAGACCCAGTACTTC.

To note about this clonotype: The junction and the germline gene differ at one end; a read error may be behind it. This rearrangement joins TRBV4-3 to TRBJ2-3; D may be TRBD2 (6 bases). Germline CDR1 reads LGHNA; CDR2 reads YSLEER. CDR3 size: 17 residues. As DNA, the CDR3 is TGCGCCAGCAGCCAAGATCGGGCTAGCGCAAGCACAGATGCGCAGTATTTT. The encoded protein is CASSQDRASASTDAQYF.

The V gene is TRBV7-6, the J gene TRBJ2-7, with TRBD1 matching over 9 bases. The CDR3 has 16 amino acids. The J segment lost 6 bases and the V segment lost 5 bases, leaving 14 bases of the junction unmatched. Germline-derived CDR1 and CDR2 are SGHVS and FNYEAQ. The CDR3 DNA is TGTGCCAGCAGCAGTGGTTTGGGACAGGGAGGGGTCGAGCAGTACTTC. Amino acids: CASSSGLGQGGVEQYF.

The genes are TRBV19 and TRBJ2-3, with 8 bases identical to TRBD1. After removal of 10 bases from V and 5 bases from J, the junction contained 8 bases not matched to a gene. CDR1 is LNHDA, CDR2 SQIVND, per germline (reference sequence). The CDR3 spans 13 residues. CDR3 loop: CATTRDRRDTQYF. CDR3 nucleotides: TGTGCCACAACCCGGGACAGGAGAGATACGCAGTATTTT.

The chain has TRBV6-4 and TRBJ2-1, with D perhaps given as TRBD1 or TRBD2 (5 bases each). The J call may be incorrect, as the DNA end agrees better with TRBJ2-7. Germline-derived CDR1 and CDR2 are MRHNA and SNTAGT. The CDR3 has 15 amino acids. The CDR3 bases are TGTGCCAGCAAGGAGGATCAAGGGGTCTACAATGAGCAGTACTTC. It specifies CASKEDQGVYNEQYF.

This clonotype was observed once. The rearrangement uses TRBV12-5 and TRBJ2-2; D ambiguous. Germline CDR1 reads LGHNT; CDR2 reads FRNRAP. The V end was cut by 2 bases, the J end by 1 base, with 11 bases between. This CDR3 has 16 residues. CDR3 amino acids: CASGLTRTENTGELFF. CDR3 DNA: TGTGCTAGTGGTTTGACCCGGACGGAGAACACCGGGGAGCTGTTTTTT.